What follows are 20 T cell receptor beta chains derived from one specimen sequenced in a study of T cell responses to AZD1222 COVID-19 vaccine. The method was immunoSEQ multiplex PCR; TCRdb's version includes in-frame clones alone and lacks a portion of them. The table lists 150,000 to 200,000 clones, more than 85% of them singletons. The sample in question was peripheral blood, obtained 28 days after the second AZD1222 dose. Source of these receptors: an adult who received the AZD1222 COVID-19 vaccine.

This rearrangement joins TRBV5-1 to TRBJ1-1; no reliable D call. CDR1 SGHRS and CDR2 YFSETQ come from the germline V gene. V was pared by 0 bases and J by 8 bases, with 8 bases between. The CDR3 is 12 amino acids. The CDR3 region has the DNA TGCGCCAGCAGCTTGGCAGAGACAGAAGCTTTCTTT. Amino acid sequence: CASSLAETEAFF.

The CDR3 protein is CASSPGPANTEAFF. In nucleotides, the CDR3 is TGTGCCAGCAGCCCCGGACCCGCCAACACTGAAGCTTTCTTT. This rearrangement joins TRBV11-2 to TRBJ1-1; D unclear. From germline, CDR1 is SGHAT and CDR2 FQNNGV. The CDR3 is 14 amino acids. V was cut by 5 bases and J by 2 bases, with 12 bases left in between.

J is TRBJ1-2 and V is TRBV6-4, with unresolved D. CDR3 size: 13 residues. From germline, CDR1 is MRHNA and CDR2 SNTAGT. V lost 3 bases and J lost 7, with 12 bases in between. CDR3 loop: CASSEQAGGGYTF. CDR3 coding DNA: TGTGCCAGCAGTGAGCAGGCCGGCGGTGGCTACACCTTC.

The rearrangement uses TRBV27 and TRBJ1-2; D is uncertain. V was cut by 5 bases and J by 4 bases, with 8 bases left in between. Per the germline V gene, CDR1 is MNHEY and CDR2 is SMNVEV (reference sequence). The CDR3 is 12 amino acids. The CDR3 region is CASSRMGYGYTF. DNA for the CDR3: TGTGCCAGCAGTCGTATGGGCTATGGCTACACCTTC.

This rearrangement joins TRBV29-1 to TRBJ2-7; TRBD2 might be the D (7 bases). CDR3 length equals 14 residues. The germline V gene encodes CDR1 SQVTM and CDR2 ANQGSEA. With 6 bases removed from V and 3 bases from J, the gap between germline ends came to 18 bases. CDR3 residues: CSVGGTTGSYEQYF. The CDR3 region has the DNA TGCAGCGTCGGAGGGACTACAGGGAGCTACGAGCAGTACTTC.

This clone is a singleton in its sample. The V and J genes are TRBV19 and TRBJ2-3, with D uncertain. Looked up from germline, CDR1 is LNHDA and CDR2 is SQIVND (reference sequence). The V end lost 3 bases, the J end lost 4 bases, and 8 bases lay between the germline ends. This CDR3 contains 13 residues. The CDR3 is CASSIESADTQYF. The CDR3 nucleotides read TGTGCCAGTAGTATTGAGTCAGCAGATACGCAGTATTTT. The full variable domain, in which reference TRBV19 and TRBJ2-3 provide the parts outside the CDR3, is DGGITQSPKYLFRKEGQNVTLSCEQNLNHDAMYWYRQDPGQGLRLIYYSQIVNDFQKGDIAEGYSVSREKKESFPLTVTSAQKNPTAFYLCASSIESADTQYFGPGTRLTVL.

This clone was found once. This chain uses TRBV19 with TRBJ2-3; TRBD1 matches at 12 bases. V lost 6 bases to trimming and J lost 7 bases; unmatched junction nucleotides: 5. Looked up from germline, CDR1 is LNHDA and CDR2 is SQIVND (reference sequence). This CDR3 is 14 amino acids long. The CDR3 region has the DNA TGTGCCAGTAGCGGGACAGGGGGCAGGAATACGCAGTATTTT. Translation gives CASSGTGGRNTQYF.

The J gene is TRBJ1-2, the V gene TRBV5-1; 9 nucleotides match TRBD1. CDR1 is SGHRS, CDR2 YFSETQ, per germline. The CDR3 has 13 amino acids. After removal of 4 bases from V and 5 bases from J, the junction contained 3 bases not matched to a gene. CDR3 sequence: CASSGDREYGYTF. The CDR3 DNA reads as TGCGCCAGCAGCGGGGACAGGGAGTATGGCTACACCTTC.

The CDR3 sequence: CASSFGEDVGNTIYF. CDR3 DNA: TGTGCCAGCAGTTTTGGGGAGGACGTCGGAAACACCATATATTTT. The chain employs TRBV6-5 and TRBJ1-3; D not certain. The ends were cut back, 4 bases at V and 4 bases at J, with 14 bases in the middle. Per germline, CDR1 MNHEY and CDR2 SVGAGI. The CDR3 is 15 residues long.

This clone has only a few counts. V gene TRBV7-2 combines with J gene TRBJ2-7, with D perhaps TRBD1 (5 bases). Germline-derived CDR1 and CDR2 are SGHTA and FQGNSA. The CDR3 has 14 amino acids. V was clipped by 2 bases and J by 3 bases, with 11 bases between them. The CDR3 DNA reads TGTGCCAGCAGCTTACAAGGGGAACTCTACGAGCAGTACTTC. Translating gives CASSLQGELYEQYF. The variable domain in full, completed from reference TRBV7-2 and TRBJ2-7, reads GAGVSQSPSNKVTEKGKDVELRCDPISGHTALYWYRQSLGQGLEFLIYFQGNSAPDKSGLPSDRFSAERTGGSVSTLTIQRTQQEDSAVYLCASSLQGELYEQYFGPGTRLTVT.

V and J are TRBV19 and TRBJ2-1; 10 nucleotides line up with TRBD1. V lost 6 bases to trimming and J lost 4 bases; unmatched junction nucleotides: 0. The CDR3 covers 13 residues. Germline V gene sequence: CDR1 LNHDA, CDR2 SQIVND (reference sequence). The chain's CDR3 is CASRGQGYNEQFF. DNA for the CDR3: TGTGCCAGTAGGGGACAGGGGTACAATGAGCAGTTCTTC.

J is TRBJ2-3 and V is TRBV5-1; 10 nucleotides match TRBD2. The V gene end was trimmed by 2 bases and the J gene end by 2 bases; junction bases not matched to a gene: 11. Germline CDR1 is SGHRS and CDR2 is YFSETQ. The CDR3 is made up of 18 amino acids. The CDR3, as DNA: TGCGCCAGCAGCTTAGCGCTAGCGGGAGTTGGGGACACAGATACGCAGTATTTT. Its protein product is CASSLALAGVGDTDTQYF.

The genes are TRBV4-2 and TRBJ2-1, with no clear D. The CDR3 sequence is 14 residues long. V shed 3 bases and J shed 9 bases, with 15 bases lying between them. Germline V gene sequence: CDR1 LGHNA, CDR2 YNFKEQ. CDR3 coding DNA: TGTGCCAGCAGCCAGGAAGGACGGAAGGTTGAGCAGTTCTTC. Protein: CASSQEGRKVEQFF.

The rearrangement uses TRBV2 and TRBJ1-5; D unclear. V was pared by 1 base and J by 4 bases, with 8 bases between. CDR3 length: 14 residues. Germline lookup yields CDR1 SNHLY and CDR2 FYNNEI. The CDR3 bases are TGTGCCAGCAGTGAAGGGGCAGCGAATCAGCCCCAGCATTTT. It encodes CASSEGAANQPQHF.

This clone appeared a few times. The chain links TRBV4-3 to TRBJ2-3; the D is unclear. This CDR3 contains 13 residues. Per germline, CDR1 LGHNA and CDR2 YSLEER. The V end lost 0 bases, the J end lost 3 bases, and 4 bases lay between the germline ends. DNA for the CDR3: TGCGCCAGCAGCCAAGACGGGACAGATACGCAGTATTTT. It specifies CASSQDGTDTQYF.

The chain uses TRBV18 and TRBJ2-7, with 7 bases aligning to TRBD2. The CDR3 totals 14 residues. CDR1 is KGHSH, CDR2 LQKENI, per germline. The ends lost 3 bases at V and 5 bases at J; junction bases unmatched: 7. The CDR3 nucleotides read TGTGCCAGCTCACCTCTGAGGGAGGGCGACGAGCAGTACTTC. Its protein is CASSPLREGDEQYF. Full variable domain (outside the CDR3, taken from reference TRBV18 and TRBJ2-7): NAGVMQNPRHLVRRRGQEARLRCSPMKGHSHVYWYRQLPEEGLKFMVYLQKENIIDESGMPKERFSAEFPKEGPSILRIQQVVRGDSAAYFCASSPLREGDEQYFGPGTRLTVT.

This chain joins TRBV7-2 and TRBJ2-7; tentatively, D is TRBD1 (6 bases). The V end lost 0 bases, the J end lost 2 bases, and 8 bases lay between the germline ends. The CDR3 totals 14 residues. Germline V lookup: CDR1 SGHTA, CDR2 FQGNSA. For the CDR3, the DNA is TGTGCCAGCAGCTTAGCGAGGGGGACCTACGAGCAGTACTTC. Its translation is CASSLARGTYEQYF.

V gene TRBV11-1 combines with J gene TRBJ2-3; TRBD2 aligns across 10 bases. CDR1 and CDR2 (germline): SGHAT, FQDESV (reference sequence). The CDR3 runs to 16 residues. V shed 2 bases, J shed 2 bases, and the junction held 4 bases outside the gene matches. The CDR3: CASSLISGGDTDTQYF. CDR3 DNA sequence: TGTGCCAGCAGCTTAATAAGCGGGGGGGACACAGATACGCAGTATTTT.

This chain uses TRBV6-6 with TRBJ1-1; D not resolved. The CDR3 is 12 amino acids. In germline, CDR1 is MNHNY, CDR2 SVGAGI (reference sequence). Trimming stripped 6 bases from V and 8 bases from J, with 13 bases between. In nucleotides, the CDR3 is TGTGCCAGCAGAGAAACGACCTTAGAAGCTTTCTTT. This sequence encodes CASRETTLEAFF.

The V call is TRBV9, the J call TRBJ1-1, with D possibly matching TRBD1 (6 bases). Trimming took off 4 bases at V and 6 bases at J, with 16 bases between the two ends. The CDR3 length is 14 residues. Germline CDR1 SGDLS, CDR2 YYNGEE. The CDR3 DNA reads as TGTGCCAGCAGCTCAGGATGGGGGGCCCCTGAAGCTTTCTTT. Its translation is CASSSGWGAPEAFF.